This T cell receptor (beta chain) derives from a study of cytomegalovirus exposure and HLA in healthy donors. The wider study: Researchers found that roughly 81% of 350 to 500 genotyped donors fell within the Caucasian-associated ancestry cluster.

The CDR3 length is 14 residues. V lost 5 bases and J 4 bases, leaving 14 bases between the germline ends. Germline-derived CDR1 and CDR2 are LNHDA and SQIVND (reference sequence). The PCR contained 60 Vbeta and 13 Jbeta primers. Method: immunoSEQ multiplex PCR; TCRdb's copy keeps in-frame clones and lacks some. The data contain 95,000 to 100,000 clones, about 76% of them singletons. Sequenced material: PBMCs. The chain couples TRBV19 to TRBJ1-2; D perhaps matches TRBD1 (6 bases). This TCR came from a man in his forties in good health and CMV-seropositive. The CDR3 here is CASSRTGMGYGYTF. CDR3 DNA: TGTGCCAGTAGTCGTACAGGGATGGGCTATGGCTACACCTTC.